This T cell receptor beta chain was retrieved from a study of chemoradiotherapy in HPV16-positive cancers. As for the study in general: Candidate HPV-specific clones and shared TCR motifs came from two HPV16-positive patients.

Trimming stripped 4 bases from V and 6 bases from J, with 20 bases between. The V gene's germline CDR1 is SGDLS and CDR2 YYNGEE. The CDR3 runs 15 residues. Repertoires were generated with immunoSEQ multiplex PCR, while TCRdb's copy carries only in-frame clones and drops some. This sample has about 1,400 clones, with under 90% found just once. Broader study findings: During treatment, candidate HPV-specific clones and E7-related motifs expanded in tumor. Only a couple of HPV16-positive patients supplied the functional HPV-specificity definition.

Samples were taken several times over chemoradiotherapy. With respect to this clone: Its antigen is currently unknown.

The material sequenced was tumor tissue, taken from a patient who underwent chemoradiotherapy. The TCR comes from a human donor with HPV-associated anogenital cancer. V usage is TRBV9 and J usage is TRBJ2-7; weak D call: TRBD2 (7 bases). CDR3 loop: CASSPPGGGGFEQYF. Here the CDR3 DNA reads TGTGCCAGCAGCCCCCCGGGGGGCGGTGGATTCGAGCAGTACTTC.